Following are 29 T cell receptor beta chains from one sample sequenced in a study of post-analysis software for immune sequencing data. Study-level findings and limits: The five TRBV segments detected at higher frequency in patients than in controls included TRBV5-6, TRBV5-1 and TRBV20-1.

Antigens of these TCRs are unknown. Prepared TCR beta cDNA libraries contained unique molecular identifiers. TCRdb ran MiXCR on the PCR reads and lists one entry per CDR3 protein. The table lists more than 500,000 distinct CDR3 sequences, approximately 34% of them singletons. Sequenced: blood. These receptor sequences come from a girl under 18 with multiple sclerosis.

The V and J genes are TRBV20-1 and TRBJ1-5, with D perhaps matching TRBD1 (6 bases). V was cut by 1 base and J by 5 bases, with 21 bases left in between. Germline assignment: CDR1 DFQATT and CDR2 SNEGSKA (reference sequence). The CDR3 is 17 residues long. The CDR3 is CSARATGGGVVDQPQHF. CDR3 in DNA: TGCAGTGCTAGAGCTACGGGGGGGGGCGTGGTGGATCAGCCCCAGCATTTT.

Notes on this clonotype: A much larger clone differs from this one at a single base, so this may be a read error. The V and J genes are TRBV4-1 and TRBJ2-7; 7 positions match TRBD1. Germline V CDR1 and CDR2: MGHRA, YSYEKL. This CDR3 is 13 amino acids long. Trimming removed 7 bases from V and 3 bases from J; junction bases left unmatched: 6. This CDR3 reads CASNRGDSYEQYF. The CDR3 DNA is TGCGCCAGCAACCGAGGGGACAGCTACGAGCAGTACTTC.

The chain joins TRBV9 to TRBJ2-7; TRBD2 aligns across 10 bases. J lost 0 bases, V lost 0 bases, and 9 bases had no gene match. CDR1 and CDR2 (germline): SGDLS, YYNGEE. This CDR3 is built from 18 residues. CDR3 in DNA: TGTGCCAGCAGCGTAGGGCTAGCGGGGGCCCTCAGCTCCTACGAGCAGTACTTC. Protein sequence: CASSVGLAGALSSYEQYF. Using reference TRBV9 and TRBJ2-7 for the parts outside the CDR3, the full variable domain is DSGVTQTPKHLITATGQRVTLRCSPRSGDLSVYWYQQSLDQGLQFLIQYYNGEERAKGNILERFSAQQFPDLHSELNLSSLELGDSALYFCASSVGLAGALSSYEQYFGPGTRLTVT.

V gene TRBV6-6 combines with J gene TRBJ1-5, with D perhaps TRBD1 (5 bases). V was clipped by 2 bases and J by 13 bases, with 12 bases between them. CDR3 size: 12 residues. Germline V gene sequence: CDR1 MNHNY, CDR2 SVGAGI (reference sequence). Here the CDR3 reads CASSYEGPSQHF. As DNA, the CDR3 is TGTGCCAGCAGTTACGAGGGGCCCTCACAGCATTTT.

This clonotype was picked up a small number of times. J is TRBJ1-4 and V is TRBV6-5; D not certain. Germline CDR1 is MNHEY and CDR2 is SVGAGI. V was trimmed by 0 bases and J by 0 bases, leaving 8 bases between them. The CDR3 covers 16 residues. The CDR3 DNA reads TGTGCCAGCAGTTACTCGGGAGTTACAACTAATGAAAAACTGTTTTTT. Amino acids: CASSYSGVTTNEKLFF.

Notes on this clonotype: Its ends do not fully match the called genes, so a read error is possible. V is TRBV2 and J is TRBJ2-1, with 14 bases fitting TRBD2. CDR1 SNHLY and CDR2 FYNNEI come from the germline V gene. The CDR3 totals 14 residues. CDR3 in DNA: TGTGCCTGCAGGACTAGCGGGGGGTACAATGAGCAGTTCTTC. It yields the protein CACRTSGGYNEQFF. Drawing the rest from reference TRBV2 and TRBJ2-1, the complete variable domain is EPEVTQTPSHQVTQMGQEVILRCVPISNHLYFYWYRQILGQKVEFLVSFYNNEISEKSEIFDDQFSVERPDGSNFTLKIRSTKLEDSAMYFCACRTSGGYNEQFFGPGTRLTVL.

The chain links TRBV15 to TRBJ2-7; 8 positions agree with TRBD2. Germline V gives CDR1 LNHNV, CDR2 YYDKDF (reference sequence). This CDR3 is 16 amino acids long. Trimming removed 2 bases from V and 1 base from J; junction bases left unmatched: 7. CDR3: CATSRPGGGGSYEQYF. The CDR3 coding sequence is TGTGCCACCAGCAGACCCGGCGGCGGGGGGTCCTACGAGCAGTACTTC.

This clonotype was seen only a few times. V gene TRBV12-3 or TRBV12-4 combines with J gene TRBJ1-2; 8 bases map to TRBD1. CDR3 length equals 14 residues. V was clipped by 8 bases and J by 1 base; unmatched bases: 6. The CDR3 DNA follows: TGTGCCAGCTCCGACAGGGGAAGTAACTATGGCTACACCTTC. This translates into CASSDRGSNYGYTF.

This clonotype has only a few counts. The chain employs TRBV6-5 and TRBJ1-2, with 8 bases matching TRBD1. V shed 8 bases and J 3 bases; nucleotides not matched to a gene: 14. From germline, CDR1 is MNHEY and CDR2 SVGAGI. CDR3 length: 16 residues. The DNA of the CDR3 is TGTGCCAGCTGGAGGACAGGGAGCGGTACCGACTATGGCTACACCTTC. Its protein is CASWRTGSGTDYGYTF.

This clonotype was detected only a few times. The CDR3, as DNA: TGTGCCAGCAGCCACGGGACTAGCGGGGACCGGGACATTCAGTACTTC. Translating it yields CASSHGTSGDRDIQYF. The rearrangement uses TRBV7-2 and TRBJ2-4; TRBD2 matches 13 bases. CDR3 length: 16 residues. Germline V lookup: CDR1 SGHTA, CDR2 FQGNSA. The trim removed 5 bases at V and 8 bases at J, leaving 9 bases unmatched.

The chain combines TRBV11-2 with TRBJ2-3; 7 positions agree with TRBD1. The ends lost 7 bases at V and 1 base at J; junction bases unmatched: 11. The CDR3 contains 16 residues. From germline, CDR1 is SGHAT and CDR2 FQNNGV. CDR3 protein: CASNTRDRYRTDTQYF. CDR3 in DNA: TGTGCCAGCAACACCCGGGACAGATATCGCACAGATACGCAGTATTTT.

This clonotype is a singleton in its sample. The rearrangement links TRBV12-3 or TRBV12-4 to TRBJ1-2; maybe TRBD1 (6 bases). V shed 5 bases and J shed 1 base, with 23 bases lying between them. This CDR3 spans 18 amino acids. The CDR3 DNA follows: TGTGCCAGCAGTCGGATGACCGCTGGGGGCTCCATTAACTATGGCTACACCTTC. Translated: CASSRMTAGGSINYGYTF.

The chain is built from TRBV9 and TRBJ2-5, with unresolved D. Deletions cut 0 bases from V and 2 bases from J, with 11 bases between. The germline CDR1 and CDR2 sequences are SGDLS and YYNGEE. The CDR3 contains 15 residues. The CDR3 sequence is CASSVVDGPQETQYF. The CDR3 DNA follows: TGTGCCAGCAGCGTAGTAGATGGGCCTCAAGAGACCCAGTACTTC.

The chain has TRBV2 and TRBJ1-2; D call uncertain. This CDR3 spans 12 amino acids. V was trimmed by 8 bases and J by 8 bases, leaving 15 bases between them. Germline V gene data show CDR1 as SNHLY and CDR2 as FYNNEI. The CDR3 region has the DNA TGTGCCAGCCTGAGCCCGCGGGCCGGCTACACCTTC. It translates to CASLSPRAGYTF.

This chain joins TRBV12-3 or TRBV12-4 and TRBJ1-6, with 8 bases identical to TRBD1. This CDR3 contains 16 residues. V trimming: 6 bases; J trimming: 7 bases; junction bases outside the gene matches: 11. CDR3 sequence reads: CASSSTTGGMNSPLHF. The CDR3 DNA is TGTGCCAGCAGCTCTACTACAGGGGGAATGAATTCACCCCTCCACTTT.

V gene TRBV5-5 combines with J gene TRBJ2-1; D is possibly TRBD1 (6 bases). The germline V and J ends were trimmed by 4 bases and 4 bases, with 12 bases remaining between them. CDR1 is SGHKS and CDR2 is YYEKEE in the germline V gene (reference sequence). This CDR3 comprises 14 residues. CDR3 loop: CASSPLDRYNEQFF. CDR3 DNA sequence: TGTGCCAGCAGCCCGTTGGACAGATACAATGAGCAGTTCTTC.

The V and J genes are TRBV7-3 and TRBJ2-3, with TRBD1 identical over 7 bases. Per the germline V gene, CDR1 is SGHTA and CDR2 is FQGTGA. This CDR3 spans 17 amino acids. Trimming cost V 5 bases and J 4 bases; bases outside gene matches: 15. The CDR3 here is CASSPGRGQLIPDTQYF. Written as DNA, the CDR3 is TGTGCCAGCAGCCCTGGTCGGGGACAGTTGATACCAGATACGCAGTATTTT.

V usage is TRBV20-1 and J usage is TRBJ2-7; 7 bases agree with TRBD1. The CDR3 is 15 amino acids. After removal of 5 bases from V and 0 bases from J, the junction contained 10 bases not matched to a gene. Looked up from germline, CDR1 is DFQATT and CDR2 is SNEGSKA (reference sequence). The CDR3 loop reads CSARLTGSSSYEQYF. Written as DNA, the CDR3 is TGCAGTGCTCGTCTGACAGGGTCGAGCTCCTACGAGCAGTACTTC.

The chain recombines TRBV12-3 or TRBV12-4 with TRBJ2-5, with TRBD1 identical over 10 bases. Judging by the DNA end, TRBJ2-7 fits better; the J call may be wrong. The CDR3 contains 14 residues. CDR3 amino acids: CASSGDRGVYEQYF. CDR3 bases: TGTGCCAGCAGTGGGGACAGGGGAGTTTACGAGCAGTACTTC.

CDR3 sequence reads: CASSYVGGPGGYTF. For the CDR3, the DNA is TGTGCCAGCAGTTATGTCGGGGGGCCAGGGGGCTACACCTTC. The gene calls are TRBV6-5 and TRBJ1-2; D possibly corresponds to TRBD1 (6 bases). V was clipped by 3 bases and J by 8 bases, with 16 bases between them. Per germline, CDR1 MNHEY and CDR2 SVGAGI. The length of the CDR3 is 14 residues.

This clonotype was recorded a few times. The V and J genes are TRBV7-2 and TRBJ2-7; D unclear. Deletions cut 1 base from V and 7 bases from J, with 17 bases between. The length of the CDR3 is 15 residues. CDR1 and CDR2 (germline): SGHTA, FQGNSA. As DNA, the CDR3 is TGTGCCAGCAGCTTAGTCCCTAGTACCGTACAAGAGCAGTACTTC. It encodes CASSLVPSTVQEQYF.

The chain combines TRBV5-5 with TRBJ2-5; 8 bases are shared with TRBD1. The CDR3 runs to 15 residues. Per germline, CDR1 SGHKS and CDR2 YYEKEE (reference sequence). J was trimmed by 3 bases and V by 5 bases; bases with no gene match: 9. CDR3 coding DNA: TGTGCCAGCAGAGACTCGGACAGGGAAGAAGAGACCCAGTACTTC. Translated: CASRDSDREEETQYF.

The chain has TRBV20-1 and TRBJ2-5; a weak D match, TRBD2 (6 bases). This CDR3 region has 16 residues. Per the germline V gene, CDR1 is DFQATT and CDR2 is SNEGSKA (reference sequence). The germline V and J ends were trimmed by 1 base and 5 bases, with 20 bases remaining between them. CDR3 coding DNA: TGCAGTGCTAGAGCATGGGCGGGGACCCCGGGGGAGACCCAGTACTTC. It specifies CSARAWAGTPGETQYF.

The CDR3 DNA follows: TGCAGTGGGAATGTTTACAGAACTCAAGAGACCCAGTACTTC. This sequence encodes CSGNVYRTQETQYF. The chain uses TRBV20-1 and TRBJ2-5; no firm D call. CDR1 is DFQATT, CDR2 SNEGSKA, per germline (reference sequence). The CDR3 contains 14 residues. Trimming took 7 bases from V and 2 from J, leaving 17 bases between them.

The sample holds a few counts of this clonotype. The chain joins TRBV20-1 to TRBJ1-6; 8 nucleotides align to TRBD1. The CDR3 contains 15 residues. Germline trimming cut 2 bases from V and 10 bases from J; bases unmatched to any gene: 10. The V gene's germline CDR1 is DFQATT and CDR2 SNEGSKA (reference sequence). In DNA, the CDR3 is TGCAGTGCTAGACAAAAGGACAGGGTTAACTCACCCCTCCACTTT. It translates to CSARQKDRVNSPLHF.

This clonotype was seen many times. The CDR3 DNA reads as TGCAGTGCTAGAGACGCTAGTATCATGGAGACCCAGTACTTC. This codes for CSARDASIMETQYF. The V gene is TRBV20-1, the J gene TRBJ2-5; D unclear. The CDR3 sequence is 14 residues long. Germline CDR1 DFQATT, CDR2 SNEGSKA (reference sequence). V was pared by 0 bases and J by 5 bases, with 13 bases between.

Concerning this clonotype: A junction boundary mismatches the germline segment, possibly from a read error. CDR3 nucleotide sequence: TGTGCCGGCAGGAAGGGCGGATTGACCCTAGATACGCAGTATTTT. Translation gives CAGRKGGLTLDTQYF. This chain connects TRBV7-2 to TRBJ2-3; D remains unclear. The CDR3 has 15 residues. Germline assignment: CDR1 SGHTA and CDR2 FQGNSA.

A remark on this clonotype: One end of the junction varies from germline; a read error may be responsible. The chain combines TRBV27 with TRBJ2-1; D is undetermined. CDR1 MNHEY and CDR2 SMNVEV come from the germline V gene (reference sequence). The length of the CDR3 is 12 residues. CDR3 sequence (DNA): TGTGCCTGCAGCGCGGATAACAATGAGCAGTTCTTC. Protein product: CACSADNNEQFF.

This clonotype was detected a few times. J is TRBJ2-1 and V is TRBV29-1; D is uncertain. V dropped 3 bases and J dropped 1 base, with 10 bases sitting between them. The CDR3 runs to 14 residues. Germline V CDR1 and CDR2: SQVTM, ANQGSEA. CDR3 sequence (DNA): TGCAGCGTTGACTCCCTCCCATCCTACAATGAGCAGTTCTTC. As protein: CSVDSLPSYNEQFF.